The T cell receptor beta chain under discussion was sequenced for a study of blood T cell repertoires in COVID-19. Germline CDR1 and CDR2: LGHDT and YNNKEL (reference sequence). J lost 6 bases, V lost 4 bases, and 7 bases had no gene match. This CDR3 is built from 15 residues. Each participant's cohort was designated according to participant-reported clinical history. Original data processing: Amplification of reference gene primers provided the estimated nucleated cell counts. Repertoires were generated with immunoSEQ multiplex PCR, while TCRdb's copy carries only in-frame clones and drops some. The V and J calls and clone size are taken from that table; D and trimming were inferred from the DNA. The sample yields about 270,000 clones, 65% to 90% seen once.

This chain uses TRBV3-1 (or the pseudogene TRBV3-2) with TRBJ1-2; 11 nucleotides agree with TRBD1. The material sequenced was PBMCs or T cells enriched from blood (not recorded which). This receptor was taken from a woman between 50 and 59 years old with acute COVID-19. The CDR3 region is CASSPWTGGEDGYTF. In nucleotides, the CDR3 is TGTGCCAGCAGCCCCTGGACAGGGGGCGAGGATGGCTACACCTTC.